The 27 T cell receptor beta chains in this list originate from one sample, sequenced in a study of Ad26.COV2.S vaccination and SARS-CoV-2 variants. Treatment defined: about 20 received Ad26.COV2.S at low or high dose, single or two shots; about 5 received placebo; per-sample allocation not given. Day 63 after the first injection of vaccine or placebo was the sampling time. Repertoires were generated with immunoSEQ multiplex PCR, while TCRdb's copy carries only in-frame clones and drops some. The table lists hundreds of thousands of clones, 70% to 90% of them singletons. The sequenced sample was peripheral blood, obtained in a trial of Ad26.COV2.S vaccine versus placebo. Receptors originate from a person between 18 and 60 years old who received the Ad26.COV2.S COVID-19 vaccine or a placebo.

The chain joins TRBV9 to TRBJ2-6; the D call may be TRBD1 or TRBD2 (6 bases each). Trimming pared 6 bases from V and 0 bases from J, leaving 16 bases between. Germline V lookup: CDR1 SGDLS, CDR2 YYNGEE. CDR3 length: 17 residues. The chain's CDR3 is CASTVGGLSSGANVLTF. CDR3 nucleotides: TGTGCCAGCACCGTTGGGGGGCTTAGCTCTGGGGCCAACGTCCTGACTTTC.

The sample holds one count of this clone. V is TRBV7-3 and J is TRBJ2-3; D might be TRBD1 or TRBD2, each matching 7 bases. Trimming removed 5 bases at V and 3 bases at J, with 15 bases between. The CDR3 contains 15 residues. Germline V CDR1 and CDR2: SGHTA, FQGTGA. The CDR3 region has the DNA TGTGCCAGCAGCCGCGGGGAGGGGGCAACAGATACGCAGTATTTT. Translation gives CASSRGEGATDTQYF.

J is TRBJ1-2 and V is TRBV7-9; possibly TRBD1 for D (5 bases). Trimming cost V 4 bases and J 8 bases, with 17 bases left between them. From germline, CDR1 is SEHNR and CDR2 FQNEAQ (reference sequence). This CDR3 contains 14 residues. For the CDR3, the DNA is TGTGCCAGCAGCTCCCAGATGGGGCGTGGAGGCTACACCTTC. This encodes CASSSQMGRGGYTF.

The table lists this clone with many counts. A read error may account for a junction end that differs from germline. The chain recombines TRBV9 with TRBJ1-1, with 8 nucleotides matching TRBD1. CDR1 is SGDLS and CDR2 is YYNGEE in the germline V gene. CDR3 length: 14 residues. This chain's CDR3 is CASSVGTGPYLGWF. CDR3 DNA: TGTGCCAGCAGCGTAGGGACAGGGCCTTATCTAGGTTGGTTT.

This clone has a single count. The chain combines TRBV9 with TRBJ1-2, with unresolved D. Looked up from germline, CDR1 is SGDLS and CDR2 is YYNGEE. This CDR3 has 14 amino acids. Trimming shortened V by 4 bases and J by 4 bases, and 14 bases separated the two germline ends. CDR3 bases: TGTGCCAGCAGCCCGGTTACGGGGAGCTATGGCTACACCTTC. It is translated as CASSPVTGSYGYTF.

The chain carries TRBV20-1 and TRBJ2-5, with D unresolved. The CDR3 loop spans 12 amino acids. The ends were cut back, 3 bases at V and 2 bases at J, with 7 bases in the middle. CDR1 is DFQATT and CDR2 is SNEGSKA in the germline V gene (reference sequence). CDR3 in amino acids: CSASDQQETQYF. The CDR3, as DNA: TGCAGTGCTAGTGACCAGCAAGAGACCCAGTACTTC.

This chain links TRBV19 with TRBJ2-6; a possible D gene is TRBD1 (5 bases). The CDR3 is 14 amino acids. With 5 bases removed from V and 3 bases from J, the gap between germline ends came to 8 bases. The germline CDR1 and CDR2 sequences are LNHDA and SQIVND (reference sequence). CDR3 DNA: TGTGCCAGTAGTCAGCAGGGTGGGGCCAACGTCCTGACTTTC. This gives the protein CASSQQGGANVLTF.

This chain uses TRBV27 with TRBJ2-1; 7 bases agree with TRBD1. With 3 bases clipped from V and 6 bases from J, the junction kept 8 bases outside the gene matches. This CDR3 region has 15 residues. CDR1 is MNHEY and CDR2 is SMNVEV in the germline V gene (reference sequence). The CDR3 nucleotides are TGTGCCAGCAGTTTTGACAGGGTCAAGCTCAATGAGCAGTTCTTC. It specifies CASSFDRVKLNEQFF.

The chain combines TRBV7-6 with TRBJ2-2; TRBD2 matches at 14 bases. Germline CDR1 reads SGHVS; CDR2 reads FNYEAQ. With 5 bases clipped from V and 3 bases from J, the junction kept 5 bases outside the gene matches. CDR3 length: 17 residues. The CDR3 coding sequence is TGTGCCAGCAGCCCCCGACTAGCGGGGGGGTACACCGGGGAGCTGTTTTTT. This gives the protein CASSPRLAGGYTGELFF.

This chain's CDR3 is CATSRDSGGGQPQHF. In DNA, the CDR3 is TGTGCCACCAGCAGAGATTCAGGGGGCGGTCAGCCCCAGCATTTT. V is TRBV15 and J is TRBJ1-5; 8 bases match TRBD1. This CDR3 has 15 amino acids. CDR1 and CDR2 (germline): LNHNV, YYDKDF (reference sequence). The V segment lost 0 bases and the J segment 6 bases; nucleotides outside the gene matches: 4.

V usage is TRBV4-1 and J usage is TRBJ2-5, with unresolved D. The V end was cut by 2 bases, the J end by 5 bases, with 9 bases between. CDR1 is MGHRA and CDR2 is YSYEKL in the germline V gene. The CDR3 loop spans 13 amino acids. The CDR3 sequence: CASSQQVPETQYF. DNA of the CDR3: TGCGCCAGCAGCCAACAGGTCCCCGAGACCCAGTACTTC.

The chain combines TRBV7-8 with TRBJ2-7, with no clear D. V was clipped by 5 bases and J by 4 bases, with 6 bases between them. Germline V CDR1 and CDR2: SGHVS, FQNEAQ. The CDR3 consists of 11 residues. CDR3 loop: CASSPRYEQYF. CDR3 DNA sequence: TGTGCCAGCAGCCCCAGGTACGAGCAGTACTTC.

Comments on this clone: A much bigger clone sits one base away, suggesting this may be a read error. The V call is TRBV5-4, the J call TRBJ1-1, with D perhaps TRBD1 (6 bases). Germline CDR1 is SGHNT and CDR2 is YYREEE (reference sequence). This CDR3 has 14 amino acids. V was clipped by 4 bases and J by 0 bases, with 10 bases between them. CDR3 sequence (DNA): TGTGCCAGCAGCATACAGGGAATGAACACTGAAGCTTTCTTT. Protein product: CASSIQGMNTEAFF.

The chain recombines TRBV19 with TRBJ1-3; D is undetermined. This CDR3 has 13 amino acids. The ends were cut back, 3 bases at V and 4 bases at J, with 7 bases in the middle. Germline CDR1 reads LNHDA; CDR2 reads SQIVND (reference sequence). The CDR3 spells CASSITHGNTIYF. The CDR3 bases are TGTGCCAGTAGTATTACTCACGGAAACACCATATATTTT.

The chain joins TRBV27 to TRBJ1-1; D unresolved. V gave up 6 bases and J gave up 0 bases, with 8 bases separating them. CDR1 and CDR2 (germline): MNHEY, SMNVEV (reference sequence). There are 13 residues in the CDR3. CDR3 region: CASSFRLNTEAFF. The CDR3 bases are TGTGCCAGCAGCTTCAGGCTGAACACTGAAGCTTTCTTT.

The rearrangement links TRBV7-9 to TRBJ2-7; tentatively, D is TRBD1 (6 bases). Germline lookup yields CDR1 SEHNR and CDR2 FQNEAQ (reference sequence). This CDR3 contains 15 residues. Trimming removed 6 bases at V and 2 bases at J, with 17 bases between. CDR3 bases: TGTGCCAGCAGTCTCACAGGGCCTGGGGCCTACGAGCAGTACTTC. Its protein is CASSLTGPGAYEQYF.

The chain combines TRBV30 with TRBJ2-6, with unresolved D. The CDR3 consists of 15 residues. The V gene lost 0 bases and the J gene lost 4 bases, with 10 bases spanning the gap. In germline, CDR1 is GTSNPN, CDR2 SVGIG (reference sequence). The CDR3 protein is CAWSVYVSGANVLTF. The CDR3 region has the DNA TGTGCCTGGAGTGTTTATGTGTCGGGGGCCAACGTCCTGACTTTC.

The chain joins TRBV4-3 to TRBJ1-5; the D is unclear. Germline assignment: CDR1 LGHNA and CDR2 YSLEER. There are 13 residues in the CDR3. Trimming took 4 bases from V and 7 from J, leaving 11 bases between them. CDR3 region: CASSRSTEQPQHF. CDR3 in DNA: TGCGCCAGCAGCCGATCAACGGAACAGCCCCAGCATTTT.

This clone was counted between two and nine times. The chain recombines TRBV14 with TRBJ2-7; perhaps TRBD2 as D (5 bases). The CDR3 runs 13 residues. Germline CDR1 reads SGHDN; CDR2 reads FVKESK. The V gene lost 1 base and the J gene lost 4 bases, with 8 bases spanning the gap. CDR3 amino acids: CASSQASGYEQYF. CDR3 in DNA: TGTGCCAGCAGCCAAGCCTCGGGGTACGAGCAGTACTTC.

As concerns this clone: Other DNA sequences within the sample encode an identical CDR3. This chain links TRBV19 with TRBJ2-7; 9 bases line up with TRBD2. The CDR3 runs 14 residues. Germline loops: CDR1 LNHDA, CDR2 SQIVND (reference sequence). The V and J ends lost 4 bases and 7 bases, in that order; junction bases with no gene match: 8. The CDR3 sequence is CASSTLAGGSEQYF. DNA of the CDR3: TGTGCCAGTAGTACCCTCGCGGGGGGGAGTGAGCAGTACTTC.

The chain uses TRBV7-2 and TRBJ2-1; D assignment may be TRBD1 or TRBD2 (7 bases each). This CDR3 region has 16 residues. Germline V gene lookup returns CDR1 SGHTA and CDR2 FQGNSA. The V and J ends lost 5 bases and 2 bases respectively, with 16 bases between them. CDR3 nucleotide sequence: TGTGCCAGCAGCCCCAGGGGGGGGGACCCCTACAATGAGCAGTTCTTC. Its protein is CASSPRGGDPYNEQFF.

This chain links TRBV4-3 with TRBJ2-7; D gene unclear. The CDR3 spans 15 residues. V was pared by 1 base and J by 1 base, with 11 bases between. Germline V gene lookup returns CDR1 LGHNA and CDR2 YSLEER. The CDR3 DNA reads TGCGCCAGCAGCCAAGTCCTCTACAGTTCCTACGAGCAGTACTTC. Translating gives CASSQVLYSSYEQYF.

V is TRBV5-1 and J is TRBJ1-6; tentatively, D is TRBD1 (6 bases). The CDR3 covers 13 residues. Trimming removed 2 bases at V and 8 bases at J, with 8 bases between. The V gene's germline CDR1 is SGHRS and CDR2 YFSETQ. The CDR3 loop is CASSFRGDSPLHF. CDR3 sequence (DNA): TGCGCCAGCAGCTTTAGGGGGGATTCACCCCTCCACTTT. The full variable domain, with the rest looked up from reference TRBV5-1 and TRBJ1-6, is KAGVTQTPRYLIKTRGQQVTLSCSPISGHRSVSWYQQTPGQGLQFLFEYFSETQRNKGNFPGRFSGRQFSNSRSEMNVSTLELGDSALYLCASSFRGDSPLHFGNGTRLTVT.

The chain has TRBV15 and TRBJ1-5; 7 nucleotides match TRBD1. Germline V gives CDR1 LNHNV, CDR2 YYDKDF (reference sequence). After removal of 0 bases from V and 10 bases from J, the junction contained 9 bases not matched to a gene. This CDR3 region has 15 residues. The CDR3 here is CATSRDRQGPRPQHF. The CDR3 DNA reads TGTGCCACCAGCAGAGATCGACAGGGCCCTCGACCCCAGCATTTT. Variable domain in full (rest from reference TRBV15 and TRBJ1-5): DAMVIQNPRYQVTQFGKPVTLSCSQTLNHNVMYWYQQKSSQAPKLLFHYYDKDFNNEADTPDNFQSRRPNTSFCFLDIRSPGLGDTAMYLCATSRDRQGPRPQHFGDGTRLSIL.

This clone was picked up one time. DNA for the CDR3: TGCGCCAGCAGCTTGGGGGGAGGTAGCGGGAGTCTCCAAGAGACCCAGTACTTC. This sequence encodes CASSLGGGSGSLQETQYF. This sequence joins TRBV5-1 and TRBJ2-5; 9 bases map to TRBD2. The CDR3 contains 18 residues. Trimming removed 0 bases from V and 1 base from J; junction bases left unmatched: 10. Germline V gives CDR1 SGHRS, CDR2 YFSETQ. The full variable domain, rest sourced from reference TRBV5-1 and TRBJ2-5, is KAGVTQTPRYLIKTRGQQVTLSCSPISGHRSVSWYQQTPGQGLQFLFEYFSETQRNKGNFPGRFSGRQFSNSRSEMNVSTLELGDSALYLCASSLGGGSGSLQETQYFGPGTRLLVL.

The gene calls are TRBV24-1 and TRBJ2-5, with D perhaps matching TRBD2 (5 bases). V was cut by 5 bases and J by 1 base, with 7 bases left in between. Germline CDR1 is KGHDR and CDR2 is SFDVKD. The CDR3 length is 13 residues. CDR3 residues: CATSGEPQETQYF. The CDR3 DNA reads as TGTGCCACCAGTGGGGAGCCCCAAGAGACCCAGTACTTC.

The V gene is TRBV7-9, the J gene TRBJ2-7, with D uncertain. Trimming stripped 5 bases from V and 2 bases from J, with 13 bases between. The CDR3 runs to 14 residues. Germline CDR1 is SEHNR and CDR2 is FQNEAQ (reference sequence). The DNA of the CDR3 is TGTGCCAGCAGCCCCTACAGTGGAACCTACGAGCAGTACTTC. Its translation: CASSPYSGTYEQYF. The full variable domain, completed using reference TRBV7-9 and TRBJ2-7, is DTGVSQNPRHKITKRGQNVTFRCDPISEHNRLYWYRQTLGQGPEFLTYFQNEAQLEKSRLLSDRFSAERPKGSFSTLEIQRTEQGDSAMYLCASSPYSGTYEQYFGPGTRLTVT.